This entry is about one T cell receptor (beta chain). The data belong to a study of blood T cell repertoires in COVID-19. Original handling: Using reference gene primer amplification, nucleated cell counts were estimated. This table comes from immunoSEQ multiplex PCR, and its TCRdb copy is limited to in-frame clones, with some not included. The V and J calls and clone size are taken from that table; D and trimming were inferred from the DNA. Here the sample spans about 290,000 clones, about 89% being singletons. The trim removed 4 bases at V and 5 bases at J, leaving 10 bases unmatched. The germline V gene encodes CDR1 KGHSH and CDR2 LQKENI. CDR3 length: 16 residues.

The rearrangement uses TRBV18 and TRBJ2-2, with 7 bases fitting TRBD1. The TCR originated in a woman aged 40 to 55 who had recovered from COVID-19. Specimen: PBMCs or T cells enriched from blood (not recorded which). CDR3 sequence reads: CASSRGQHTITGELFF. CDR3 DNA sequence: TGTGCCAGCTCACGGGGACAGCATACCATTACCGGGGAGCTGTTTTTT.